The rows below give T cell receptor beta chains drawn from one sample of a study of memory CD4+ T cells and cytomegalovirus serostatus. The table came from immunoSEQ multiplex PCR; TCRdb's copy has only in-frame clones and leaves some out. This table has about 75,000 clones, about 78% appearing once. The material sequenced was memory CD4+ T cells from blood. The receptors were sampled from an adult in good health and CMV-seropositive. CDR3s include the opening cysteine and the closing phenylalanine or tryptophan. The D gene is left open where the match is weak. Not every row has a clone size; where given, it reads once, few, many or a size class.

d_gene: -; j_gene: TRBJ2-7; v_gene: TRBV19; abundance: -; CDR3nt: TGTGCCAGTAGTATTTTGAGGGGATCCTTCTACGAGCAGTACTTC; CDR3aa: CASSILRGSFYEQYF
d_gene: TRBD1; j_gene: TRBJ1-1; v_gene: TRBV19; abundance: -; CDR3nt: TGTGCCAGTACCTACGACAGGGTGAACACTGAAGCTTTCTTT; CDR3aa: CASTYDRVNTEAFF
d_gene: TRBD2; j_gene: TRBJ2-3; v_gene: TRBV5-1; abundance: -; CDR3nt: TGCGCCAGCAGCGAGGGTCTAGCGGGGGGGAAGCAGTATTTT; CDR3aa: CASSEGLAGGKQYF
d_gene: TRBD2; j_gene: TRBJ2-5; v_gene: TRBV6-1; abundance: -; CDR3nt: TGTGCCAGCGGGAGGGACCAAGAGACCCAGTACTTC; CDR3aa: CASGRDQETQYF
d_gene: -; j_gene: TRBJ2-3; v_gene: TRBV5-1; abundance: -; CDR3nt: TGCGCCAGCAGCACCCAGGGGTGGATCACAGATACGCAGTATTTT; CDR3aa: CASSTQGWITDTQYF
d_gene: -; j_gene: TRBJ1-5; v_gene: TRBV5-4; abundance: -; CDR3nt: TGTGCCAGCAGCTCGGGAGTTAGCAATCAGCCCCAGCATTTT; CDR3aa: CASSSGVSNQPQHF
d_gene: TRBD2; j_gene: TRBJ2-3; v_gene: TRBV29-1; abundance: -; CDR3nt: TGCAGCGTTGCACGGGTAGCGGGAGGGACAGATACGCAGTATTTT; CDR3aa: CSVARVAGGTDTQYF
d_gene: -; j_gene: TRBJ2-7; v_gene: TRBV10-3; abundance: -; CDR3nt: TGTGCCATCAGTGAAGGCAGGCGTGCCTACGAGCAGTACTTC; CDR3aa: CAISEGRRAYEQYF
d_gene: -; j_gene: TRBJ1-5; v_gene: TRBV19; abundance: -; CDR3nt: TGTGCCAGTAGCGGACAAACTAGTCAGCCCCAGCATTTT; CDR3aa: CASSGQTSQPQHF
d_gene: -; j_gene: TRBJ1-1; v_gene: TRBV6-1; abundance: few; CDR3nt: TGTGCCAGCAGTAGGAGCTCCAACACTGAAGCTTTCTTT; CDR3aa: CASSRSSNTEAFF
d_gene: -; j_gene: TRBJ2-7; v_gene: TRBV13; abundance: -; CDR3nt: TGTGCCAGCAGCGCCAAAGCATCCTACGAGCAGTACTTC; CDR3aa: CASSAKASYEQYF
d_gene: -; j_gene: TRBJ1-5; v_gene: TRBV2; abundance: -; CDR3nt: TGTGCCAGCAGTGACCATCTGCGGGGTTTTGGCAATCAGCCCCAGCATTTT; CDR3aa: CASSDHLRGFGNQPQHF
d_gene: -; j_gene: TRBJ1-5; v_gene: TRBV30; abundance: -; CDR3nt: TGTGCCTGGAGTCAGAACAATCAGCCCCAGCATTTT; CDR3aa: CAWSQNNQPQHF
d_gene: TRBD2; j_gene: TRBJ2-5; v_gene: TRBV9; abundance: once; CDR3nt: TGTGCCAGCAGCGTCGAAGCGGGACTAGCGGGATCGGAGACCCAGTACTTC; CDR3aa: CASSVEAGLAGSETQYF
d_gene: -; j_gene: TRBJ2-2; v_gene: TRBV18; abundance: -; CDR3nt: TGTGCCAGCTCTAAATTCGAAGTTGGTAGCGGATTCTCGGACACCGGGGAGCTGTTTTTT; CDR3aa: CASSKFEVGSGFSDTGELFF
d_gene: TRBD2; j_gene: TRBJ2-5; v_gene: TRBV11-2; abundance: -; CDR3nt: TGTGCCAGCAGCCTTAGCGCGGGGGGGGAAGGTAACCAGTACTTC; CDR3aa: CASSLSAGGEGNQYF
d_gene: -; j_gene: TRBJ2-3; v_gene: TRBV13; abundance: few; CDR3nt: TGTGCCAGCAGCTTATTCGAAAATACGCAGTATTTT; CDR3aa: CASSLFENTQYF
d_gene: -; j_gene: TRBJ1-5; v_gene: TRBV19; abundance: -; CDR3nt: TGTGCCAGTAGTATACGATTATGGGCAGGCAATCAGCCCCAGCATTTT; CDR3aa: CASSIRLWAGNQPQHF
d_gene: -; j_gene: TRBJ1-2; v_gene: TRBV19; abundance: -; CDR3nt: TGTGCCAGCACGACAGAGAACTATGGCTACACCTTC; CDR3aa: CASTTENYGYTF
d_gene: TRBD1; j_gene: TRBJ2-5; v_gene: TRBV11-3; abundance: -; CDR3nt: TGTGCCAGCAGCCCCGGGACAGGGGCCGTGGAGACCCAGTACTTC; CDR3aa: CASSPGTGAVETQYF
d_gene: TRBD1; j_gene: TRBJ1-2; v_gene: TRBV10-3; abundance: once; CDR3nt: TGTGCCATCGGGACAGAGGCCTATGGCTACACCTTC; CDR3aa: CAIGTEAYGYTF
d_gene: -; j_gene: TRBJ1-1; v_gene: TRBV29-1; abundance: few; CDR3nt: TGCAGCGTTGAGTGGGGGGGTGAAGCTTTCTTT; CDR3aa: CSVEWGGEAFF
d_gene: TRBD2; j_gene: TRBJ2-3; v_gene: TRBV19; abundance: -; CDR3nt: TGTGCCAGTAGTATGGCGGCGGGAGAATCAGATACGCAGTATTTT; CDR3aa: CASSMAAGESDTQYF
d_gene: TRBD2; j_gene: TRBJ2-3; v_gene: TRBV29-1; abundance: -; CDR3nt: TGCAGCGTTGAACTAGCGGAGGGGTTTAGCACAGATACGCAGTATTTT; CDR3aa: CSVELAEGFSTDTQYF
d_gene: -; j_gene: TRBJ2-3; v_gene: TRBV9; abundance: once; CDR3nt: TGTGCCGGCAGCGTAGCGCCGGTGACAGATACGCAGTATTTT; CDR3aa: CAGSVAPVTDTQYF
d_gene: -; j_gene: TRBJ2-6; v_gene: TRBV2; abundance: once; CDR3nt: TGTGCCAGCAGTGAGGTTGCTGGGGCCAACGTCCTGACTTTC; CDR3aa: CASSEVAGANVLTF
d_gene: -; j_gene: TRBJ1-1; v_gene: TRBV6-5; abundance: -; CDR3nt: TGTGCCAGCAGTTACTCGATCTACAACACGAACACTGAAGCTTTCTTT; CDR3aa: CASSYSIYNTNTEAFF
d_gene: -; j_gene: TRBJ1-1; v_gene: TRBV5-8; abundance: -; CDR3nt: TGTGCCAGCAGCTGGAGAAGAGCTGAAGCTTTCTTT; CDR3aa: CASSWRRAEAFF
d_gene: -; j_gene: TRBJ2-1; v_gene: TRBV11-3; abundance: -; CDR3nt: TGTGCCAGCAGCCCTACAGAAATCTCCTACAATGAGCAGTTCTTC; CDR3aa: CASSPTEISYNEQFF
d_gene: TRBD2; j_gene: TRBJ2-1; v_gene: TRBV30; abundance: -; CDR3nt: TGTGCCTGGAGTCGTGGCGGGGGGGCCAATGAGCAGTTCTTC; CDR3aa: CAWSRGGGANEQFF
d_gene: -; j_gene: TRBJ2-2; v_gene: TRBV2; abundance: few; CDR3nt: TGTGCCAGCCATACACAGGGTCGAGGCGGGGAGCTGTTTTTT; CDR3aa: CASHTQGRGGELFF
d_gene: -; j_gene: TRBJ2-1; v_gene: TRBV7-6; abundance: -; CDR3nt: TGTGCCAGCTCCTTGGGGGGGGCACTGGTCAATGAGCAGTTCTTC; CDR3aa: CASSLGGALVNEQFF
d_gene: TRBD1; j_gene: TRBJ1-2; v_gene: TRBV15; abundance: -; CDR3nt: TGTGCCACCAGCAGGGATATCGCAGGGGGCTCGGGAGGCTACACCTTC; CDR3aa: CATSRDIAGGSGGYTF
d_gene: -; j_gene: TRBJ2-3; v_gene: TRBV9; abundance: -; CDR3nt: TGTGCCAGCAGCGTGGGGGGAGTGGCGGATACGCAGTATTTT; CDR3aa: CASSVGGVADTQYF
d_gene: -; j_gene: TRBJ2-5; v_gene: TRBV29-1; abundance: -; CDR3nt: TGCAGCGCAATAGACCCTGGACAAGAGACCCAGTACTTC; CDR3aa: CSAIDPGQETQYF
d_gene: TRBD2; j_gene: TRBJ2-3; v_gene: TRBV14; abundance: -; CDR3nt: TGTGCCAGCAGCCAAGATGGGACTAGCGGGCTCACAGATACGCAGTATTTT; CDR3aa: CASSQDGTSGLTDTQYF
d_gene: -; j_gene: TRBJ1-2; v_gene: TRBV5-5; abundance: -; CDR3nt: TGTGCCAGCAGCTTGGTTGGCCTTCCCGACTTC; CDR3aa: CASSLVGLPDF
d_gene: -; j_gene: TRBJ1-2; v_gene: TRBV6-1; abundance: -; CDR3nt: TGTGCCAGCAGTGAATCCGGAAGGGGAGGCTACACCTTC; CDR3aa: CASSESGRGGYTF
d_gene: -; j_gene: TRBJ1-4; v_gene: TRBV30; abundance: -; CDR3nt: TGTGCCTGGAGGGCGGACAGTGAAAAACTGTTTTTT; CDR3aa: CAWRADSEKLFF
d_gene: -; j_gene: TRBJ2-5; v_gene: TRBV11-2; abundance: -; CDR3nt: TGTGCCAGCAGTCCTCCGGGACACCTCCAAGAGACCCAGTACTTC; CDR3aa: CASSPPGHLQETQYF
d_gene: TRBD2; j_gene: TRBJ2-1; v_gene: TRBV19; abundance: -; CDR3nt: TGTGCCAGTAGTATTAAGCGGGAGGCCGGGAATGAGCAGTTCTTC; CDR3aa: CASSIKREAGNEQFF
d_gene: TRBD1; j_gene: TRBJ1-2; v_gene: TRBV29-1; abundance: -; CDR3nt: TGCAGCGTACAGACAGGGGGACGAGGCTACACCTTC; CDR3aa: CSVQTGGRGYTF
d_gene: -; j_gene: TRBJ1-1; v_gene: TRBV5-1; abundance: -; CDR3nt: TGCGCCAGCAGCTTGGCTACAGGGTCTATCACTGAAGCTTTCTTT; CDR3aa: CASSLATGSITEAFF
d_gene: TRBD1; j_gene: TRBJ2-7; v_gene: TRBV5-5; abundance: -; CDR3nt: TGTGCCAGCAGCTTGGTCGGGACAGGGATCTACGAGCAGTACTTC; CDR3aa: CASSLVGTGIYEQYF
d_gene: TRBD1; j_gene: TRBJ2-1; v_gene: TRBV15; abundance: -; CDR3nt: TGTGCCACCAGCTCCCAGACAGGGGGTCAGCCGCAGCAGTTCTTC; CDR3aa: CATSSQTGGQPQQFF
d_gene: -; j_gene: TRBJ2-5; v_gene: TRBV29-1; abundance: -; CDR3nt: TGCAGCGCCGCCCCGGGGCGGTCCCAAGAGACCCAGTACTTC; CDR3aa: CSAAPGRSQETQYF
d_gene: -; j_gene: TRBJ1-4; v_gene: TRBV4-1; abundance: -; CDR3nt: TGCGCCAGCAGCCATCGGAGAGGACAGCTGGCAACTAATGAAAAACTGTTTTTT; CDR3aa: CASSHRRGQLATNEKLFF
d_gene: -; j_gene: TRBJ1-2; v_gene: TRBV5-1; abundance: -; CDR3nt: TGCGCCAGCAGCTTGGGGCAGGGAGGGAACTATGGCTACACCTTC; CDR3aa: CASSLGQGGNYGYTF
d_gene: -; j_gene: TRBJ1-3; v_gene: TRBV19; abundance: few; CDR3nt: TGTGCCAGCGGAAGACAGCGCACAACCTCTGGAAACACCATATATTTT; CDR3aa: CASGRQRTTSGNTIYF